This TCR beta chain was recovered during a study of blood T cells in healthy people across ages. The CDR3 length is 15 residues. CDR1 is SNHLY and CDR2 is FYNNEI in the germline V gene. A J-beta primer mix and a sample-barcoded 5' primer were used in a second PCR of about 6 to 12 cycles. One entry per CDR3 protein results from TCRdb running MiXCR on the 5' RACE reads. The sample carries about 800,000 distinct CDR3 sequences, 46% recorded once. Ranging in age from about 6 to 95, the donors were healthy Caucasian individuals from Russia. Study conclusions and caveats: In long-lived donors, naive CD4+ cell counts and diversity exceeded those of aged donors.

Notes on this clonotype: Its target is not known.

Source material: blood. The sequence derives from a man older than 75 in good health. The chain is built from TRBV2 and TRBJ2-7; tentative D call: TRBD2 (7 bases). The J call may be in error: the DNA end matches TRBJ2-5 better. CDR3 region: CASSEMGGGQETQYF. The CDR3 DNA is TGTGCCAGCAGTGAGATGGGAGGGGGACAAGAGACCCAGTACTTC.